The entry that follows covers one T cell receptor beta chain sequence. Sequenced by immunoSEQ multiplex PCR; TCRdb stores in-frame clones only, minus some. The sample gives roughly 110,000 clones, 76% of which show up once; under 8% is in the top ten. This specimen comes from a study of blood T cell repertoires in COVID-19. The wider study: Acute and convalescent COVID-19 specimens originated in the United States, Italy and Spain.

The CDR3 spans 14 residues. CDR1 LGHDT and CDR2 YNNKEL come from the germline V gene (reference sequence). V lost 1 base and J 4 bases, leaving 10 bases between the germline ends. The specimen was peripheral blood. This receptor was identified in an elderly man with COVID-19, enrolled during active disease. V is TRBV3-1 (or the pseudogene TRBV3-2) and J is TRBJ2-5; the D is unclear. CDR3 coding DNA: TGTGCCAGCAGCCAAGCCTTAACGGGAGAGACCCAGTACTTC. Amino acids: CASSQALTGETQYF.